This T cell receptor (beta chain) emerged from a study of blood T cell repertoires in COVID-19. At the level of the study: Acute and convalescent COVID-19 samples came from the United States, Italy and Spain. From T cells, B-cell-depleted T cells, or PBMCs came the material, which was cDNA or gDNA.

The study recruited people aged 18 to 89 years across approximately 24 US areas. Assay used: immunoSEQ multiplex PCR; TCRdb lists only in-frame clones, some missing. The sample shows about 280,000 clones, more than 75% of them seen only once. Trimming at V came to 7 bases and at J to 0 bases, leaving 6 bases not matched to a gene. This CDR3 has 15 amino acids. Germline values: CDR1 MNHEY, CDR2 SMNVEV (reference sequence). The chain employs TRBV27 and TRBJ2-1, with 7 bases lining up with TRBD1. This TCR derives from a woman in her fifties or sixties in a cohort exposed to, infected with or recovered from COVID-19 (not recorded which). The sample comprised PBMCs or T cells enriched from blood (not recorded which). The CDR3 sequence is CASTGTGASYNEQFF. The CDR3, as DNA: TGTGCCAGCACCGGAACAGGGGCCTCCTACAATGAGCAGTTCTTC.